A single TCR beta chain is shown here with its context. What it binds is unknown. The record originates from a study of cytomegalovirus exposure and HLA in healthy donors. The wider study: About 80 million unique TCR sequences came from HLA-typed donors in an early release. Findings of the study overall: Later analysis demonstrated an association between a missense DCLRE1C variant and TCR beta V- and J-gene trimming. Associated with cytomegalovirus, according to the listing, were 150 to 200 TCR beta chains.

The CDR3 is made up of 14 amino acids. V was cut by 2 bases and J by 2 bases, with 8 bases left in between. CDR1 is MNHEY, CDR2 SVGAGI, per germline. PCR amplification relied on 60 Vbeta primers (plus 13 Jbeta primers). Measured with immunoSEQ multiplex PCR; TCRdb has only the in-frame clones, and not every one. The repertoire holds 90,000 to 140,000 clones, with approximately 80% as singletons. V is TRBV6-5 and J is TRBJ2-3; D gene ambiguous. This clonotype originated in a male donor in good health and CMV-seronegative. Sequencing was done on a sample of PBMCs. Here the CDR3 DNA reads TGTGCCAGCAGTTACAACTTCTACACAGATACGCAGTATTTT. As protein: CASSYNFYTDTQYF.